The rows below give T cell receptor beta chains drawn from one sample of a study of blood T cell repertoires in COVID-19. Repertoires were generated with immunoSEQ multiplex PCR, while TCRdb's copy carries only in-frame clones and drops some. This table has approximately 100,000 clones, around 79% appearing once. Sequenced: peripheral blood. Every receptor here comes from a man between 65 and 85 years old with active or convalescent COVID-19. The CDR3 runs from the conserved cysteine through the conserved F or W. Some rows have no size entry. The others give once, few or many, or a class for an expanded clone.

v_call	clone_size	j_call	cdr3_aa
TRBV7-2	NA	TRBJ2-1	CASSWAFEQFF
TRBV5-1	NA	TRBJ1-3	CASRRDYAEDTIYF
TRBV7-3	NA	TRBJ2-2	CASSLNPPTSPTGELFF
TRBV6-5	NA	TRBJ1-1	CASINPARYEAFF
TRBV6-1	NA	TRBJ2-7	CASSEGQGARGDEQYF
TRBV9	NA	TRBJ2-7	CASSPLDRGVEQYF
TRBV3-1/TRBV3-2	NA	TRBJ2-7	CASSLGTGGYEQYF
TRBV6-1	NA	TRBJ1-2	CASSAAIYGYTF
TRBV5-1	NA	TRBJ2-2	CASSPNQGPTGELFF
TRBV5-5	NA	TRBJ1-3	CASSLEIQGYSGNTIYF
TRBV5-1	NA	TRBJ2-1	CASSSLTSYNEQFF
TRBV10-2	NA	TRBJ1-2	CASSDSGEGYGYTF
TRBV6-5	NA	TRBJ2-7	CASAVGSPLYEQYF
TRBV9	NA	TRBJ2-1	CASSSGLAGNEQFF
TRBV6-5	NA	TRBJ2-7	CASSSGTDGEQYF
TRBV19	NA	TRBJ2-7	CASSNVHLYEQYF
TRBV3-1/TRBV3-2	NA	TRBJ1-2	CASSHREGRNGYTF
TRBV4-2	NA	TRBJ2-3	CASSQELSRGAPDTQYF
TRBV28	NA	TRBJ2-6	CASSLVEGTGLKSGANVLTF
TRBV7-9	NA	TRBJ2-1	CASSLGVDNEQFF
TRBV3-1/TRBV3-2	few	TRBJ2-7	CASTQGSGSYEQYF
TRBV9	NA	TRBJ1-2	CASSVRARVGGYTF
TRBV19	NA	TRBJ2-5	CASSIRGGSTWETQYF
TRBV11-3	NA	TRBJ2-1	CASSLDLWRNEQFF
TRBV4-1	many	TRBJ2-1	CASSPGLANHKQFF